Listed below are T cell receptor beta chains from one sample, sequenced in a study of OX40 agonist ivuxolimab in advanced cancers. Profiling relied on immunoSEQ multiplex PCR, and the TCRdb table lists in-frame clones only, not all of them. This sample has about 26,000 clones, with about nine tenths found just once. Source: CD4+ or CD8+ T cells sorted from blood, taken in a trial of the OX40 agonist ivuxolimab. These receptors were taken from an adult with an advanced solid tumor such as melanoma, head and neck, liver or kidney cancer. Both conserved end residues are part of each CDR3. The order of the fields is J gene, clone size, D gene, V gene, CDR3 DNA, CDR3 protein. A D gene is named only where the DNA matches it firmly. A clone size is listed for some rows: how often the clone was seen (once, few, many), or a class if it is expanded.

TRBJ1-4,NA,TRBD1,TRBV28,TGTGCCAGCAGTTTTCGACAGGGCCTGTCCAAACTGTTTTTT,CASSFRQGLSKLFF
TRBJ1-2,NA,NA,TRBV27,TGTGCCAGCGGTCTCGGACTGAACTATGGCTACACCTTC,CASGLGLNYGYTF
TRBJ2-3,few,TRBD2,TRBV2,TGTGCCAGCAGTGGGAGGGAGGGGACAGATACGCAGTATTTT,CASSGREGTDTQYF
TRBJ2-3,NA,NA,TRBV27,TGTGCCAGCAGTCAGCTAAGGACAGATACGCAGTATTTT,CASSQLRTDTQYF
TRBJ2-7,NA,NA,TRBV27,TGTGCCAGCCGGGGAGGTGGGCGAGGTATGTACTACGAGCAGTACTTC,CASRGGGRGMYYEQYF
TRBJ2-5,NA,NA,TRBV4-3,TGCGCCAGCAGCCAAGACCCCAGGGAGACCCAGTACTTC,CASSQDPRETQYF
TRBJ2-1,NA,TRBD2,TRBV9,TGTGCCAGCAGCGCCACCGGGACTAGCGGGGGGCCCTCCTACAATGAGCAGTTCTTC,CASSATGTSGGPSYNEQFF
TRBJ2-3,NA,TRBD2,TRBV4-3,TGCGCCAGCAGCCCCTCCGGGACTAGCGGGTCAGATACGCAGTATTTT,CASSPSGTSGSDTQYF
TRBJ1-1,NA,NA,TRBV27,TGTGCCAGCAGTTTATCCGGGTCCGGGAACACTGAAGCTTTCTTT,CASSLSGSGNTEAFF
TRBJ2-1,once,NA,TRBV4-2,TGTGCCAGCAGCCCCTCCCGGGCGGGGAATGAGCAGTTCTTC,CASSPSRAGNEQFF
TRBJ2-1,NA,TRBD2,TRBV6-1,TGTGCCAGCGGCGGACTAGCGGGAGGGTTGAATGAGCAGTTCTTC,CASGGLAGGLNEQFF
TRBJ1-6,NA,NA,TRBV9,TGTGCCAGCAGCCGGGGCGGGGGTAATTCACCCCTCCACTTT,CASSRGGGNSPLHF
TRBJ2-3,NA,NA,TRBV5-4,TGTGCCAGCAGCTTGATGGCTAGCTTGCCAGATACGCAGTATTTT,CASSLMASLPDTQYF
TRBJ1-5,NA,NA,TRBV2,TGTGCCAGCAGTGAAGGGGCCTACCTACAACATTTT,CASSEGAYLQHF
TRBJ1-2,NA,NA,TRBV27,TGTGCCAGCAGTTTGGGGGGCAGTGGCTATGGCTACACCTTC,CASSLGGSGYGYTF
TRBJ2-1,NA,NA,TRBV28,TGTGCCAGCAGTCCCACCGGGACGAGAAGCTCCTACAATGAGCAGTTCTTC,CASSPTGTRSSYNEQFF
TRBJ1-1,NA,NA,TRBV29-1,TGCAGCCTTGGGGACCCCAGCGGGAACACTGAAGCTTTCTTT,CSLGDPSGNTEAFF
TRBJ1-4,NA,TRBD1,TRBV2,TGTGCCAGCAGAGAAGGGAACAGGGGAGGAGAAAAACTGTTTTTT,CASREGNRGGEKLFF
TRBJ2-7,NA,NA,TRBV5-4,TGTGCCAGCAGCTTCGGCTACGAGCAGTACTTC,CASSFGYEQYF
TRBJ2-1,NA,NA,TRBV28,TGTGCCAGCAGTTTTTTGGCACAAAGCCCCCCCCCTCCTTTCAATGAGCAGTTCTTC,CASSFLAQSPPPPFNEQFF
TRBJ1-5,medium-sized,NA,TRBV28,TGTGCCAGCATAGGACTTAGCAATCAGCCCCAGCATTTT,CASIGLSNQPQHF
TRBJ2-7,NA,NA,TRBV14,TGTGCCAGCAGCCAAGTAGGGGAAAGGGGCTACGAGCAGTACTTC,CASSQVGERGYEQYF
TRBJ2-1,NA,NA,TRBV13,TGTGCCAGCAGCAGCGACTCCATCGGCTTCGTCGAGCAGTTCTTC,CASSSDSIGFVEQFF
TRBJ2-1,NA,NA,TRBV14,TGTGCCAGCAGCCAAGGGGGTGTGCAGTTCTTC,CASSQGGVQFF
TRBJ2-7,NA,NA,TRBV6-5,TGTGCCAGCAGTTACGCGCACTCCTACGAGCAGTACTTC,CASSYAHSYEQYF
TRBJ1-2,once,NA,TRBV11-1,TGTGCCAGCAGCCAGACATATCTGTCTAACTATGGCTACACCTTC,CASSQTYLSNYGYTF
TRBJ1-4,NA,TRBD1,TRBV7-2,TGTGCCAGCAGCCGGGACAGCCGGGGTGAAAAACTGTTTTTT,CASSRDSRGEKLFF
TRBJ2-1,NA,TRBD2,TRBV6-4,TGTGCCAGCAGTGTATCTAGCGGGGAGTACAATGAGCAGTTCTTC,CASSVSSGEYNEQFF
TRBJ2-5,NA,NA,TRBV18,TGTGCCAGCTCACCCCGGGACTTGCTAGAGACCCAGTACTTC,CASSPRDLLETQYF
TRBJ1-1,NA,NA,TRBV29-1,TGCAGCGTTGTTGTCTCCACCGCCGGGGGTCCGAACACTGAAGCTTTCTTT,CSVVVSTAGGPNTEAFF
TRBJ1-4,NA,TRBD1,TRBV7-9,TGTGCCAGCAGCTTAACCTCTGAGACAGGGGGACCAACTAATGAAAAACTGTTTTTT,CASSLTSETGGPTNEKLFF